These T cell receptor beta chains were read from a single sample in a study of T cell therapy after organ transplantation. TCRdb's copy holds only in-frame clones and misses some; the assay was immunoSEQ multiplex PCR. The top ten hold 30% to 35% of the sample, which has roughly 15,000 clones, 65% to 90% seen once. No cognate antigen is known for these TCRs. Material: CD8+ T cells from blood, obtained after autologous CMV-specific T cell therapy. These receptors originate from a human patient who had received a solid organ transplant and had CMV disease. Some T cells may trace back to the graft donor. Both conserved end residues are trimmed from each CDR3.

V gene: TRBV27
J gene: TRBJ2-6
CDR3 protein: ASSLGPNSGANVLT

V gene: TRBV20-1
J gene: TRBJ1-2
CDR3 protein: SARDRAGGT

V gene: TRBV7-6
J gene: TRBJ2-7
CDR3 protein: ASRLGQGQGPYYEQY

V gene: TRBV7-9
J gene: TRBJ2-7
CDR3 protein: ASSEWTSGTYEQY

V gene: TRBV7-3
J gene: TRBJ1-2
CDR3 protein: ASSLGGDGYT

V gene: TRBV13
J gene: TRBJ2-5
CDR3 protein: ASSGDREETQY

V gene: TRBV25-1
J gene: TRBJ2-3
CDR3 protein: ASSVRSADTQY

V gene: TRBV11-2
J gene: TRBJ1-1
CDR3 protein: ASSSEERTEAF

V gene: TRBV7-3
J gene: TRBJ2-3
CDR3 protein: ASSAAGGTDTQY

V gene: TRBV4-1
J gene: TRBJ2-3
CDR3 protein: ASSQVLSDTQY

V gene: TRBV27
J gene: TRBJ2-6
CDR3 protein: ASRLPGANVLT

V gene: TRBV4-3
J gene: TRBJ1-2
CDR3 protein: ASSQDHAGFSYGYT

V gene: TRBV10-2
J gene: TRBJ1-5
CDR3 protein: ASSDSGSNQPQH

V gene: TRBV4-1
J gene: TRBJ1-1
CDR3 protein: ASSQMGGGAWNTEAF